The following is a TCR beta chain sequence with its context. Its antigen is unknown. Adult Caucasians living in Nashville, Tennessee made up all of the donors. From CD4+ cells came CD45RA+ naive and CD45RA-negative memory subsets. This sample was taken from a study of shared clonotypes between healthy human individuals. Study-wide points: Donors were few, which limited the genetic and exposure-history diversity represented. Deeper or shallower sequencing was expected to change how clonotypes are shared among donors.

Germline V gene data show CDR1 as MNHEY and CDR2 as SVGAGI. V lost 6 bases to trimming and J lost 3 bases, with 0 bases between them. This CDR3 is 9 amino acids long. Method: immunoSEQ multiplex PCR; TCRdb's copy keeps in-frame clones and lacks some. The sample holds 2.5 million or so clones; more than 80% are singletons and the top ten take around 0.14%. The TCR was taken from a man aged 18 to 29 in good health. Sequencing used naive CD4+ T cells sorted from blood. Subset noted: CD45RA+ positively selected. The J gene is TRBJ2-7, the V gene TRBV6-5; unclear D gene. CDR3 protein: CASSYEQYF. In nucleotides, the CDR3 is TGTGCCAGCAGCTACGAGCAGTACTTC.